Below, one T cell receptor (beta chain) is given with its context. The data were taken from a study of blood T cell repertoires in COVID-19. Background on the study: The origin of the acute and convalescent COVID-19 samples was the United States, Italy and Spain. T cells, B-cell-depleted T cells, or PBMCs supplied cDNA or gDNA.

Original data processing: Amplification of reference gene primers was used by the study to estimate nucleated cell counts. Data came from immunoSEQ multiplex PCR; TCRdb stores just in-frame clones and leaves some out. V and J calls and clone size are as listed in that table; D and trimming were resolved from the DNA. The table shows 200,000 to 250,000 clones, with about 92% occurring only once. The CDR3 is 13 amino acids. V dropped 2 bases and J dropped 2 bases, with 3 bases sitting between them. Germline V gene sequence: CDR1 KGHDR, CDR2 SFDVKD. J is TRBJ1-5 and V is TRBV24-1; D unclear. The TCR sequence derives from a man aged 25-40 years with acute or convalescent COVID-19. The sample was peripheral blood. In DNA, the CDR3 is TGTGCCACCAGTGATTCTGGCAATCAGCCCCAGCATTTT. Translated, it gives CATSDSGNQPQHF.